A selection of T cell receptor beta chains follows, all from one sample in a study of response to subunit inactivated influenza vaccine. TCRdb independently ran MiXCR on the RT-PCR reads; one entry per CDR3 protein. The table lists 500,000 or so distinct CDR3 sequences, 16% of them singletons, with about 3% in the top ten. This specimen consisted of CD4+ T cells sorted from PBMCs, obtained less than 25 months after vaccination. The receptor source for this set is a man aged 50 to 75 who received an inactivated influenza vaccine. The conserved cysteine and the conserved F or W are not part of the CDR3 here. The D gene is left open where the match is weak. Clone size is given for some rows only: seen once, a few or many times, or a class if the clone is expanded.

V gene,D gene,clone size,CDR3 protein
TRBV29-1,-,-,SVEVREVGTGNTFSTDTQY
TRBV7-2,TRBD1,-,ASSPRQGGEKLF
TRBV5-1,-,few,ASSLEGRALEKLF
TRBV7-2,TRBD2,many,ASSPSGGSSYNEQF
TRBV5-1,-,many,ASRGEETQY
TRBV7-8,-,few,ASSLYGTGSGELF
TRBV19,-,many,ASSIGREFNQPQH
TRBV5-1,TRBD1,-,ASSTAPGGLNEKLF
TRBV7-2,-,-,ASSFGVNYGYT
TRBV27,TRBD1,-,ASSRRKLGTEVYEQF
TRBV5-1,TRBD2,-,ASSETSGRSYEQY
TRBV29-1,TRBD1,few,SAIRQGVNEKLF
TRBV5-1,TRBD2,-,ASSSAGGQETQY
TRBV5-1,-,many,ASSLEGRGETQY
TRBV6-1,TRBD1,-,ASREPGQGYEQY
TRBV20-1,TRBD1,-,SARVTTGNYAYT
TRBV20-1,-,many,SAREPSGGNTGELF
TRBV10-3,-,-,ATLRPPDDEQF
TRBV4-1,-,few,ASSLTGGGNTDTQY
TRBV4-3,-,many,ASSQDRVSNQPQH
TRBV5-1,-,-,ASSSVGRGETQY
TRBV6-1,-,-,ASMWGSGANVLT
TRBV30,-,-,AWSVLQAGF